This T cell receptor (beta chain) was profiled in a study of blood T cells in healthy people across ages. J gave up 2 bases and V 8 bases, and 12 bases lay outside the gene matches. The CDR3 runs to 16 residues. Looked up from germline, CDR1 is MNHNS and CDR2 is SASEGT. General observations from the study: The study regarded diversity estimates from one million T cells as underestimates. Naive T cell percentage strongly correlated with TCR beta diversity.

This clonotype occurred a few times. Its antigen is unknown. A second roughly 6 to 11 cycle PCR used barcoded and J-beta primers. From the 5' RACE reads, TCRdb called clonotypes with MiXCR, one entry per CDR3 protein. The sample contains 1.8 million or so distinct CDR3 sequences, 35% to 50% of which appear only once. The gene calls are TRBV6-1 and TRBJ2-3, with 8 bases identical to TRBD2. The sequencing sample was made of blood. This sequence originates from a human donor in good health. The CDR3: CASQGSGGRPTDTQYF. Written as DNA, the CDR3 is TGTGCCAGCCAGGGGAGCGGGGGCAGACCCACAGATACGCAGTATTTT.